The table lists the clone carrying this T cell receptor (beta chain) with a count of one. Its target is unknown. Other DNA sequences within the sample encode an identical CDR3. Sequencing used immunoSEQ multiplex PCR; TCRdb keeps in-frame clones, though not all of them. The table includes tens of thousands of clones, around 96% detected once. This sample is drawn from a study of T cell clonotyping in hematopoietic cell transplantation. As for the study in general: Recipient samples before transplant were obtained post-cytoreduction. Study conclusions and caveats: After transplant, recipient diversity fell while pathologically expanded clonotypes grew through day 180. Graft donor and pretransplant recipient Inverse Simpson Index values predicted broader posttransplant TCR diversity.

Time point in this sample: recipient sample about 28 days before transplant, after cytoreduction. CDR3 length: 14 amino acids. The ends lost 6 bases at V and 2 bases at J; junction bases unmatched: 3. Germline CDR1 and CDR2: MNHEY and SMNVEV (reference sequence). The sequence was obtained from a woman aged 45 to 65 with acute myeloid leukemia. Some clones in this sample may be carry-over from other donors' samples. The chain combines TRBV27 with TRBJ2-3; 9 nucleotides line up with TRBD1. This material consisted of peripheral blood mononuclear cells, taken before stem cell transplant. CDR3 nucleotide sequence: TGTGCCAGCAGACAGGGGGCGTCCACAGATACGCAGTATTTT. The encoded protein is CASRQGASTDTQYF.